This T cell receptor (beta chain) is drawn from a study of T cell repertoires in cytomegalovirus infection. This CDR3 is 14 amino acids long. Per germline, CDR1 SGHRS and CDR2 YFSETQ. V gave up 6 bases and J gave up 7 bases; unmatched junction bases: 8. Via MiXCR, TCRdb re-called the reads, giving one row per CDR3 protein. The data show some 700,000 distinct CDR3 sequences, with roughly 30% seen just once and roughly 18% held by the top ten. This clonotype was picked up a small number of times. The antigen remains unidentified. The sequence came from a human donor in good health (CMV status not recorded). Some clones in this sample may be carry-over from other donors' samples. The sequencing used cultured PBMCs, collected from culture after CMV antigen stimulation. The rearrangement joins TRBV5-1 to TRBJ2-2; 8 bases match TRBD1. The CDR3 reads CASTPDREGGELFF. CDR3 sequence (DNA): TGCGCCAGCACCCCGGACAGGGAAGGCGGGGAGCTGTTTTTT.